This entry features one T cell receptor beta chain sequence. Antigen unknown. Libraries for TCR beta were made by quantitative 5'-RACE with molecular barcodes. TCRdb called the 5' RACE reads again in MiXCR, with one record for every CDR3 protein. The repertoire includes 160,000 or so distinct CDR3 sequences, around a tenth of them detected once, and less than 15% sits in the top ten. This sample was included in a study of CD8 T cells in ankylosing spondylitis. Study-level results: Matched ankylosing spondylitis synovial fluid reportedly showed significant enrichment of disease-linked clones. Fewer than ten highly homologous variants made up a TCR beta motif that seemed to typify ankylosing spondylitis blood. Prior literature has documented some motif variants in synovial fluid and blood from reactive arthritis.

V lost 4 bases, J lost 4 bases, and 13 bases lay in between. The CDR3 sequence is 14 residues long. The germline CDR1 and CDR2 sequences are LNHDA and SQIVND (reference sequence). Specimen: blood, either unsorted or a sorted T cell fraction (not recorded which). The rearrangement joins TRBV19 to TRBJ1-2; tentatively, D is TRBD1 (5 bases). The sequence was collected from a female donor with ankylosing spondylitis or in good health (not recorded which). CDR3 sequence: CASSTRDESYGYTF. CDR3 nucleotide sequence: TGTGCCAGTAGTACTCGGGACGAATCCTATGGCTACACCTTC.